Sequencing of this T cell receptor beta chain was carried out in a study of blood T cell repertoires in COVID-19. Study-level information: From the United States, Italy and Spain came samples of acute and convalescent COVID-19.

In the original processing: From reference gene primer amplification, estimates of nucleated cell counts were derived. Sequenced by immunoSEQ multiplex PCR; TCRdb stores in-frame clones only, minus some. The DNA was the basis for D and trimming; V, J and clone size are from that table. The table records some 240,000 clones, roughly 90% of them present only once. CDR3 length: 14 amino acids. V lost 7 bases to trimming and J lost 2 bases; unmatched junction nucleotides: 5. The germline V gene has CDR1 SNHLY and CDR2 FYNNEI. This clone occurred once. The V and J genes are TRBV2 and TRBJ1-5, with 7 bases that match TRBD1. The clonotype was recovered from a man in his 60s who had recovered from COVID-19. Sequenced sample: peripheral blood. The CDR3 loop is CASMGTDGNQPQHF. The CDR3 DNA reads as TGTGCCAGCATGGGGACAGACGGCAATCAGCCCCAGCATTTT.